This T cell receptor beta chain was recovered during a study of identical twins. The study's findings and limits: The same donors were not followed; conclusions instead depended on cross-sectional statistical analysis. Sequences that were beta out-of-frame showed weaker excess twin sharing.

V trimming: 1 base; J trimming: 0 bases; junction bases outside the gene matches: 11. The germline V gene has CDR1 LGHDT and CDR2 YNNKEL (reference sequence). The CDR3 loop spans 19 amino acids. Regarding this clonotype: Its matching antigen is unknown.

With template switching, a universal primer site was added, and the cDNA carried unique molecular identifiers. MiXCR, run by TCRdb on the 5' RACE reads, gives a single entry per CDR3 protein. The table records 1.5 million to 2 million distinct CDR3 sequences, less than 35% of them present only once. The clonotype comes from a newborn girl in good health. This sequence joins TRBV3-1 and TRBJ2-5, with 10 positions matching TRBD2. Sample: cord blood. CDR3 in amino acids: CASSQGRITSGKYQETQYF. CDR3 nucleotides: TGTGCCAGCAGCCAAGGACGAATTACTAGCGGGAAATACCAAGAGACCCAGTACTTC.